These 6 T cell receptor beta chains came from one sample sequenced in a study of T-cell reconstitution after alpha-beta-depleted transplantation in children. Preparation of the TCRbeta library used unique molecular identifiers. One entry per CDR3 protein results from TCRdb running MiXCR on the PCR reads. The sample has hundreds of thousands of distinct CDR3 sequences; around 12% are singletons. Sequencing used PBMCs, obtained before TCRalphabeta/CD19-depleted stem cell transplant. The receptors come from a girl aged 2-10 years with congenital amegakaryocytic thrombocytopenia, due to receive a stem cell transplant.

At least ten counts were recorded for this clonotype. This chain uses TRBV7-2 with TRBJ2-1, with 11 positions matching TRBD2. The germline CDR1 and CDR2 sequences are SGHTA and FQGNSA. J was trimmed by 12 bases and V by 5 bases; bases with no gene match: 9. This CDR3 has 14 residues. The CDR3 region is CASSPLAGVVGQFF. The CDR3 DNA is TGTGCCAGCAGCCCACTAGCGGGGGTTGTCGGGCAGTTCTTC. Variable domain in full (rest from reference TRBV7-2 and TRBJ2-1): GAGVSQSPSNKVTEKGKDVELRCDPISGHTALYWYRQSLGQGLEFLIYFQGNSAPDKSGLPSDRFSAERTGGSVSTLTIQRTQQEDSAVYLCASSPLAGVVGQFFGPGTRLTVL.

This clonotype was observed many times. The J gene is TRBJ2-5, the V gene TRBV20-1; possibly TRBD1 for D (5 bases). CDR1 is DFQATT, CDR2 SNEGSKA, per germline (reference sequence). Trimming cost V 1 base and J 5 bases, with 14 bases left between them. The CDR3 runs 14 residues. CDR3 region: CSARGRALFETQYF. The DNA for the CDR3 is TGCAGTGCTAGAGGCAGGGCTTTGTTTGAGACCCAGTACTTC.

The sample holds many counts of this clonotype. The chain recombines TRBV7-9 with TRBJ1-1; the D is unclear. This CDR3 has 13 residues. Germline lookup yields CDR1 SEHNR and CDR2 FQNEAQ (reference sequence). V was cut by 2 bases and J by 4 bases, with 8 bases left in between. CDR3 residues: CASSLNGVTEAFF. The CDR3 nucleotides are TGTGCCAGCAGCTTAAACGGGGTCACTGAAGCTTTCTTT.

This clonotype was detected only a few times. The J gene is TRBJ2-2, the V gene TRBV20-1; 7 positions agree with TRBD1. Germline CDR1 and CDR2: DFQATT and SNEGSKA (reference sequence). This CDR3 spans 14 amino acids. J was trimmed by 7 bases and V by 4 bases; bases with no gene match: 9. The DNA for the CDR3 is TGCAGTGCTAAAGGGGGCACCTTTGGCGGGGAGCTGTTTTTT. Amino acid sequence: CSAKGGTFGGELFF.

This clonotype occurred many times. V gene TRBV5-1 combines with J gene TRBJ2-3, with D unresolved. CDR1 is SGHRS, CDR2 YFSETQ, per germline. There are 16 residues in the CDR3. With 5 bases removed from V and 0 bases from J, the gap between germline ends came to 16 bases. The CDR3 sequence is CASSLAPTASTDTQYF. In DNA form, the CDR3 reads TGCGCCAGCAGTCTCGCCCCCACTGCTAGCACAGATACGCAGTATTTT.

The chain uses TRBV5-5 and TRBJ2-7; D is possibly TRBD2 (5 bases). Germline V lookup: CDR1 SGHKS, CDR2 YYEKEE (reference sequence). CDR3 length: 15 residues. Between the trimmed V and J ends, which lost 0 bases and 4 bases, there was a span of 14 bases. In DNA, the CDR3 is TGTGCCAGCAGCTTGGAGCCTGGGAGTGTTTACGAGCAGTACTTC. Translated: CASSLEPGSVYEQYF.